These 14 T cell receptor beta chains came from one sample sequenced in a study of technical replicates of blood from several donors (dated by TCRdb to the late 2010s). Receptors were amplified or captured by the immunoSEQ multiplex PCR assay. TCRdb retrieved this table from immuneACCESS and kept in-frame rearrangements only. Not all clones are present; in checked studies, unresolved V genes account for under half, and no reason is known for the remainder. Recorded for this sample are about 73,000 clones; 90% to 95% of them occurred a single time. 4% to 5% of the sample goes to the ten largest clones. Sequencing used PBMCs. All receptors derive from a human donor in good health. Some clones in this sample may be carry-over from other donors' samples.

The chain combines TRBV7-9 with TRBJ2-7; 7 bases are shared with TRBD1. There are 11 residues in the CDR3. V was clipped by 7 bases and J by 6 bases; unmatched bases: 3. Germline CDR1 and CDR2: SEHNR and FQNEAQ (reference sequence). CDR3 region: CASTRGFEQYF. The CDR3 coding sequence is TGTGCCAGCACCAGGGGGTTCGAGCAGTACTTC.

V gene TRBV5-1 combines with J gene TRBJ2-5, with 12 bases fitting TRBD2. Germline V gives CDR1 SGHRS, CDR2 YFSETQ. This CDR3 region has 19 residues. Losses at the gene ends were 0 bases for V and 2 bases for J; bases not matched to a gene: 11. The CDR3 loop reads CASSLGASGGALGQETQYF. The CDR3 DNA reads TGCGCCAGCAGCTTGGGAGCTAGCGGGGGGGCACTAGGTCAAGAGACCCAGTACTTC.

The genes are TRBV7-8 and TRBJ1-3, with 10 bases lining up with TRBD1. The CDR3 is 14 residues long. In germline, CDR1 is SGHVS, CDR2 FQNEAQ. Germline trimming cut 5 bases from V and 9 bases from J; bases unmatched to any gene: 7. The CDR3 loop is CASSARQGARTIYF. Written as DNA, the CDR3 is TGTGCCAGCAGCGCCCGACAGGGGGCGCGCACCATATATTTT.

This clone was seen just once. This chain links TRBV4-3 with TRBJ2-7; TRBD1 agrees at 7 bases. The CDR3 is made up of 15 amino acids. J gave up 2 bases and V 4 bases, and 8 bases lay outside the gene matches. From germline, CDR1 is LGHNA and CDR2 YSLEER. This CDR3 is CASSRTQGDAYEQYF. The CDR3 coding sequence is TGCGCCAGCAGCCGGACGCAGGGGGACGCCTACGAGCAGTACTTC.

The genes are TRBV6-4 and TRBJ2-3; 11 nucleotides line up with TRBD2. V lost 6 bases to trimming and J lost 1 base; unmatched junction nucleotides: 3. Germline CDR1 reads MRHNA; CDR2 reads SNTAGT. This CDR3 region has 15 residues. The CDR3 is CASSPTSGGTDTQYF. The CDR3 DNA sequence: TGTGCCAGCAGCCCGACTAGCGGGGGCACAGATACGCAGTATTTT.

The gene calls are TRBV6-5 and TRBJ2-7; 7 nucleotides match TRBD2. Germline CDR1 and CDR2: MNHEY and SVGAGI. Trimming at V came to 6 bases and at J to 1 base, leaving 6 bases not matched to a gene. CDR3 length equals 14 residues. CDR3 sequence: CASSQTSISYEQYF. The CDR3 DNA reads TGTGCCAGCAGCCAGACTAGCATTTCCTACGAGCAGTACTTC.

CDR3 protein: CASSVDRDGYTF. Here the CDR3 DNA reads TGTGCCAGCAGCGTAGACAGGGATGGCTACACCTTC. J is TRBJ1-2 and V is TRBV9; tentatively, D is TRBD1 (6 bases). The V gene's germline CDR1 is SGDLS and CDR2 YYNGEE. Trimming took off 0 bases at V and 6 bases at J, with 6 bases between the two ends. The CDR3 loop spans 12 amino acids. The full variable domain, in which reference TRBV9 and TRBJ1-2 provide the parts outside the CDR3, is DSGVTQTPKHLITATGQRVTLRCSPRSGDLSVYWYQQSLDQGLQFLIQYYNGEERAKGNILERFSAQQFPDLHSELNLSSLELGDSALYFCASSVDRDGYTFGSGTRLTVV.

The genes are TRBV19 and TRBJ1-4; perhaps TRBD1 as D (5 bases). This CDR3 is 16 amino acids long. Trimming pared 7 bases from V and 0 bases from J, leaving 15 bases between. Germline CDR1 reads LNHDA; CDR2 reads SQIVND (reference sequence). CDR3 amino acids: CASTQAGGATNEKLFF. The DNA for the CDR3 is TGTGCCAGTACCCAGGCGGGGGGAGCAACTAATGAAAAACTGTTTTTT.

The chain employs TRBV9 and TRBJ2-7; tentative D call: TRBD1 (6 bases). The V gene lost 0 bases and the J gene lost 7 bases, with 14 bases spanning the gap. CDR3 length equals 14 residues. Germline loops: CDR1 SGDLS, CDR2 YYNGEE. CDR3 in amino acids: CASSVGQELREQYF. Here the CDR3 DNA reads TGTGCCAGCAGCGTAGGACAGGAATTGAGAGAGCAGTACTTC.

The chain recombines TRBV6-5 with TRBJ2-7; 9 positions match TRBD2. The V gene's germline CDR1 is MNHEY and CDR2 SVGAGI. Trimming took 0 bases from V and 2 from J; bases not matched to a gene: 2. This CDR3 is 15 amino acids long. In DNA form, the CDR3 reads TGTGCCAGCAGTTACTCGACTAGCGGCACCTACGAGCAGTACTTC. It translates to CASSYSTSGTYEQYF.

The chain couples TRBV7-9 to TRBJ1-1; 8 positions match TRBD1. The CDR3 spans 17 residues. Germline V gene lookup returns CDR1 SEHNR and CDR2 FQNEAQ (reference sequence). Losses at the gene ends were 5 bases for V and 5 bases for J; bases not matched to a gene: 16. CDR3 sequence (DNA): TGTGCCAGCAGCCCAGGTGTCTCACAGGGGGGAGGGACTGAAGCTTTCTTT. Its translation is CASSPGVSQGGGTEAFF.

J is TRBJ2-5 and V is TRBV6-1; 12 bases agree with TRBD2. CDR1 and CDR2 from the germline V gene are MNHNS and SASEGT. The length of the CDR3 is 15 residues. The J segment lost 5 bases and the V segment lost 3 bases, leaving 4 bases of the junction unmatched. For the CDR3, the DNA is TGTGCCAGCAGTGACCTAGCGGGGGGGCAGGAGACCCAGTACTTC. It codes for CASSDLAGGQETQYF.

CDR3 nucleotides: TGCGCCAGCAGCCACAACAGGGGGGTTAACACTGAAGCTTTCTTT. Translated, it gives CASSHNRGVNTEAFF. This chain uses TRBV4-1 with TRBJ1-1; TRBD1 matches 8 bases. Per the germline V gene, CDR1 is MGHRA and CDR2 is YSYEKL. This CDR3 is built from 15 residues. V gave up 3 bases and J gave up 2 bases; unmatched junction bases: 5.

This clone occurred once. The genes are TRBV4-1 and TRBJ2-7; 9 bases line up with TRBD1. Losses at the gene ends were 0 bases for V and 7 bases for J; bases not matched to a gene: 7. Per germline, CDR1 MGHRA and CDR2 YSYEKL. The CDR3 contains 15 residues. Here the CDR3 reads CASSQDLGQGREQYF. The CDR3 bases are TGCGCCAGCAGCCAAGATTTGGGACAGGGAAGGGAGCAGTACTTC.